These 8 T cell receptor beta chains were sequenced from one sample in a study of CD8 T cells in Susac syndrome. The RNA input was about 0.5 to 1 ug, and it was reverse transcribed with random hexamers. TCRdb recomputed calls from the immunoSEQ multiplex PCR reads with MiXCR, one row per CDR3 protein. This sample has about 200,000 distinct CDR3 sequences, with 90% to 95% found just once. Sequencing was carried out using CD4+ T cells from PBMCs. All receptors derive from a human donor with multiple sclerosis.

This sequence joins TRBV20-1 and TRBJ2-1, with 9 bases lining up with TRBD2. Germline lookup yields CDR1 DFQATT and CDR2 SNEGSKA (reference sequence). This CDR3 comprises 15 residues. V dropped 0 bases and J dropped 10; count of bases not matched to a gene: 10. The CDR3 reads CSARDPQRGVQEQFF. Here the CDR3 DNA reads TGCAGTGCTAGAGATCCCCAGCGGGGGGTACAGGAGCAGTTCTTC.

The gene calls are TRBV4-1 and TRBJ2-7; D ambiguous. Germline CDR1 reads MGHRA; CDR2 reads YSYEKL. The CDR3 consists of 13 residues. Trimming removed 1 base from V and 7 bases from J, with 11 bases in between. The CDR3 DNA follows: TGCGCCAGCAGCCAAGCCGTGGCGGAGGAGCAGTACTTC. Its translation is CASSQAVAEEQYF.

The chain has TRBV18 and TRBJ2-7; weak D call: TRBD2 (6 bases). This CDR3 has 17 residues. Germline V gene lookup returns CDR1 KGHSH and CDR2 LQKENI. Trimming stripped 6 bases from V and 2 bases from J, with 23 bases between. CDR3 DNA sequence: TGTGCCAGCTCTCGGGTTGGGGACTCCATTGCTCCCTACGAGCAGTACTTC. Translated: CASSRVGDSIAPYEQYF.

The chain has TRBV7-3 and TRBJ2-5; 7 nucleotides agree with TRBD2. J gave up 5 bases and V 8 bases, and 5 bases lay outside the gene matches. From germline, CDR1 is SGHTA and CDR2 FQGTGA. This CDR3 has 12 residues. The CDR3 bases are TGTGCCAGCGGGAGGGCCGGTGAGACCCAGTACTTC. Translation gives CASGRAGETQYF.

The gene calls are TRBV7-2 and TRBJ2-7, with unresolved D. Trimming left V 6 bases short and J 3 bases short, with 12 bases between. CDR3 length equals 13 residues. The germline gives CDR1 SGHTA, CDR2 FQGNSA. The CDR3: CASSTPTYYEQYF. The CDR3 DNA sequence: TGTGCCAGCAGTACCCCCACCTACTACGAGCAGTACTTC.

The gene calls are TRBV15 and TRBJ1-5, with D hard to call. The CDR3 has 14 residues. The germline V and J ends were trimmed by 4 bases and 12 bases, with 19 bases remaining between them. Germline loops: CDR1 LNHNV, CDR2 YYDKDF (reference sequence). The CDR3 region is CATSIFGAGGNQHF. The CDR3 region has the DNA TGTGCCACCAGCATCTTCGGCGCAGGCGGCAACCAGCATTTT.

DNA for the CDR3: TGTGCCTGGACTGGCCTTACTTATGGCTACACCTTC. Encoded protein: CAWTGLTYGYTF. The V gene is TRBV30, the J gene TRBJ1-2; D uncertain. Trimming stripped 4 bases from V and 5 bases from J, with 11 bases between. The CDR3 has 12 residues. Germline CDR1 reads GTSNPN; CDR2 reads SVGIG (reference sequence).

The genes are TRBV6-1 and TRBJ2-1, with D maybe TRBD2 (5 bases). This CDR3 spans 15 amino acids. V was trimmed by 5 bases and J by 0 bases, leaving 11 bases between them. Per the germline V gene, CDR1 is MNHNS and CDR2 is SASEGT. In DNA form, the CDR3 reads TGTGCCAGCAGTAGAAGCGGAATCTCCTACAATGAGCAGTTCTTC. Translation gives CASSRSGISYNEQFF.